What follows describes a single TCR beta chain. Its target is unknown. Here immunoSEQ multiplex PCR was the method, and the copy in TCRdb shows in-frame clones only, minus some. The sample includes some 35,000 clones, roughly 70% of them seen just once. The V end lost 3 bases, the J end lost 0 bases, and 10 bases lay between the germline ends. The CDR3 contains 15 residues. Germline V gene data show CDR1 as SGHRS and CDR2 as YFSETQ. The data stem from a study of early stage breast cancer tumors. As for the study in general: Among some 12 ER+/PR+/HER2- tumors, eight were ductal, four lobular.

Study results and limitations: Compared with adjacent normal breast, tumors showed about 2.4-fold denser, more clonal T cells.

The chain combines TRBV5-1 with TRBJ1-3; D may be TRBD1 (5 bases). Sequenced sample: blood. The source is a person aged 55 to 69 with breast cancer. CDR3 in amino acids: CASSWDPSSGNTIYF. In DNA form, the CDR3 reads TGCGCCAGCAGCTGGGACCCCAGCTCTGGAAACACCATATATTTT.